The source of this TCR beta chain is a study of T-cell memory formation after mild COVID-19. 5'RACE primed from the constant segment yielded TCR alpha and TCR beta cDNA libraries bearing sample barcodes and UMIs. MiXCR, applied by TCRdb to the 5' RACE reads, yields one record per CDR3 protein. This table has about 130,000 distinct CDR3 sequences, roughly a quarter appearing once. The CDR3 spans 15 residues. Per germline, CDR1 DFQATT and CDR2 SNEGSKA (reference sequence). The V end lost 6 bases, the J end lost 0 bases, and 15 bases lay between the germline ends. This sequence was found in an adult woman who had mild COVID-19 (a few samples of this study predate the infection). Cell type and time point are not known. The chain carries TRBV20-1 and TRBJ2-1; no reliable D call. The sample taken for sequencing was PBMCs or a T cell subset sorted from them (not recorded which). The CDR3 region is CSAELSLSSYNEQFF. The CDR3 nucleotides read TGCAGTGCCGAGCTATCCCTGAGCTCCTACAATGAGCAGTTCTTC.